The 15 T cell receptor beta chains listed next were all sequenced from one sample in a study of blood T cell repertoires in COVID-19. TCRdb's table, derived via immunoSEQ multiplex PCR, lists solely in-frame clones and lacks some. The repertoire has some 370,000 clones, roughly 90% of them found once; the top ten carry roughly 1.2%. The specimen sequenced was peripheral blood. The receptors stem from a man between 40 and 49 years old with acute or convalescent COVID-19.

The chain recombines TRBV6-1 with TRBJ2-1; 8 bases fit TRBD2. The CDR3 has 17 residues. Germline V gives CDR1 MNHNS, CDR2 SASEGT. J was trimmed by 7 bases and V by 0 bases; bases with no gene match: 11. The CDR3 reads CASSEAPVASGSNEQFF. The CDR3 coding sequence is TGTGCCAGCAGTGAAGCCCCGGTGGCTAGCGGGTCTAATGAGCAGTTCTTC.

The chain joins TRBV19 to TRBJ1-2; D unclear. This CDR3 spans 16 amino acids. The V and J ends lost 0 bases and 0 bases respectively, with 11 bases between them. The germline gives CDR1 LNHDA, CDR2 SQIVND (reference sequence). The CDR3 sequence: CASSIENTEANYGYTF. For the CDR3, the DNA is TGTGCCAGTAGTATAGAAAACACCGAAGCTAACTATGGCTACACCTTC.

The chain joins TRBV20-1 to TRBJ1-1, with D perhaps TRBD1 (5 bases). CDR3 length: 11 residues. Germline loops: CDR1 DFQATT, CDR2 SNEGSKA (reference sequence). Deletions cut 6 bases from V and 6 bases from J, with 11 bases between. CDR3 amino acids: CSATQGAEAFF. CDR3 DNA sequence: TGCAGTGCAACCCAGGGCGCTGAAGCTTTCTTT.

The chain carries TRBV2 and TRBJ2-1; 9 bases map to TRBD1. V shed 2 bases and J 7 bases; nucleotides not matched to a gene: 3. The CDR3 has 14 amino acids. Germline values: CDR1 SNHLY, CDR2 FYNNEI. The CDR3 DNA follows: TGTGCCAGCAGTGAAACAGGGGGCGTAAATGAGCAGTTCTTC. It yields the protein CASSETGGVNEQFF.

The chain couples TRBV27 to TRBJ1-2; a weak D match, TRBD1 (5 bases). The V gene lost 2 bases and the J gene lost 1 base, with 14 bases spanning the gap. Germline assignment: CDR1 MNHEY and CDR2 SMNVEV (reference sequence). This CDR3 has 16 amino acids. The CDR3 region is CASSLKGLNGNYGYTF. The CDR3 DNA follows: TGTGCCAGCAGTTTAAAGGGACTGAATGGTAACTATGGCTACACCTTC.

V gene TRBV4-2 combines with J gene TRBJ1-2, with 11 nucleotides matching TRBD1. This CDR3 is 16 amino acids long. J lost 5 bases, V lost 3 bases, and 8 bases had no gene match. Per germline, CDR1 LGHNA and CDR2 YNFKEQ. The CDR3 loop reads CASSHEGQGEIYGYTF. CDR3 DNA sequence: TGTGCCAGCAGCCACGAGGGACAGGGGGAGATATATGGCTACACCTTC.

The chain couples TRBV7-6 to TRBJ2-5, with TRBD1 matching over 7 bases. The CDR3 extends over 15 amino acids. J gave up 0 bases and V 5 bases, and 6 bases lay outside the gene matches. The germline CDR1 and CDR2 sequences are SGHVS and FNYEAQ. CDR3 residues: CASSRRDSDQETQYF. CDR3 DNA: TGTGCCAGCAGCCGCCGGGACAGTGACCAAGAGACCCAGTACTTC.

This clone is a singleton in its sample. The chain employs TRBV28 and TRBJ1-3, with D perhaps matching TRBD1 (6 bases). Germline assignment: CDR1 MDHEN and CDR2 SYDVKM. CDR3 length: 16 amino acids. V was cut by 6 bases and J by 2 bases, with 17 bases left in between. The CDR3 bases are TGTGCCAGCAGCCAATATACAGGGCAGCCTGGAAACACCATATATTTT. It encodes CASSQYTGQPGNTIYF.

The V gene is TRBV19, the J gene TRBJ2-2, with D possibly TRBD1 on 5 matching bases. Trimming took 4 bases from V and 1 from J, leaving 10 bases between them. The CDR3 has 15 residues. Germline values: CDR1 LNHDA, CDR2 SQIVND (reference sequence). DNA for the CDR3: TGTGCCAGTAGTAGACAGATCTTGAACACCGGGGAGCTGTTTTTT. Translated: CASSRQILNTGELFF.

The chain carries TRBV18 and TRBJ1-2, with 9 bases lining up with TRBD1. Trimming at V came to 6 bases and at J to 8 bases, leaving 7 bases not matched to a gene. The length of the CDR3 is 13 residues. Germline lookup yields CDR1 KGHSH and CDR2 LQKENI. CDR3 in DNA: TGTGCCAGCTCCGGGGACAGGGAAGGCGGCTACACCTTC. It codes for CASSGDREGGYTF.

The chain links TRBV27 to TRBJ2-3, with no clear D. V lost 0 bases and J 2 bases, leaving 6 bases between the germline ends. CDR1 is MNHEY, CDR2 SMNVEV, per germline (reference sequence). The CDR3 has 14 amino acids. The CDR3 DNA is TGTGCCAGCAGTTTATCAAGCCTCACAGATACGCAGTATTTT. This translates into CASSLSSLTDTQYF.

The chain employs TRBV19 and TRBJ1-5, with a weak D call TRBD1 (6 bases). Germline CDR1 and CDR2: LNHDA and SQIVND (reference sequence). The germline V and J ends were trimmed by 6 bases and 2 bases, with 17 bases remaining between them. The CDR3 length is 16 residues. The CDR3 DNA reads TGTGCCAGTAGCCGGAAGGTCAGGGGTGGCAATCAGCCCCAGCATTTT. Its protein is CASSRKVRGGNQPQHF. Supplemented by reference TRBV19 and TRBJ1-5, the full variable domain reads DGGITQSPKYLFRKEGQNVTLSCEQNLNHDAMYWYRQDPGQGLRLIYYSQIVNDFQKGDIAEGYSVSREKKESFPLTVTSAQKNPTAFYLCASSRKVRGGNQPQHFGDGTRLSIL.

This chain uses TRBV9 with TRBJ1-2; 7 bases fit TRBD1. Germline assignment: CDR1 SGDLS and CDR2 YYNGEE. CDR3 length: 15 residues. V dropped 0 bases and J dropped 3; count of bases not matched to a gene: 5. The CDR3 protein is CASSVGQGVYYGYTF. CDR3 sequence (DNA): TGTGCCAGCAGCGTAGGACAGGGAGTTTACTATGGCTACACCTTC.

The chain links TRBV19 to TRBJ2-7; no clear D gene. Germline V gene lookup returns CDR1 LNHDA and CDR2 SQIVND (reference sequence). V gave up 9 bases and J gave up 1 base, with 13 bases separating them. The CDR3 has 13 residues. CDR3 protein: CASAVAESYEQYF. CDR3 in DNA: TGTGCCAGCGCCGTGGCAGAATCCTACGAGCAGTACTTC.

This rearrangement joins TRBV19 to TRBJ1-1; possibly TRBD1 for D (5 bases). The germline V gene has CDR1 LNHDA and CDR2 SQIVND (reference sequence). This CDR3 is 14 amino acids long. V dropped 3 bases and J dropped 6 bases, with 14 bases sitting between them. The CDR3 loop is CASSIRGTRSEAFF. Written as DNA, the CDR3 is TGTGCCAGTAGTATTCGGGGGACCCGCTCTGAAGCTTTCTTT. The complete variable domain, with remaining parts taken from reference TRBV19 and TRBJ1-1, reads DGGITQSPKYLFRKEGQNVTLSCEQNLNHDAMYWYRQDPGQGLRLIYYSQIVNDFQKGDIAEGYSVSREKKESFPLTVTSAQKNPTAFYLCASSIRGTRSEAFFGQGTRLTVV.